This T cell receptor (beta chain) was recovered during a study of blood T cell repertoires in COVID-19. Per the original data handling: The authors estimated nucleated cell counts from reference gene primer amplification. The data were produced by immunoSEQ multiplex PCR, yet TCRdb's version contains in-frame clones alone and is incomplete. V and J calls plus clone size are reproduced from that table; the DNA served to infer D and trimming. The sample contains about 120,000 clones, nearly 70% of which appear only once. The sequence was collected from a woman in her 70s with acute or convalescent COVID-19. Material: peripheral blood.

CDR3: CASSGGTGGGNQPQHF. The CDR3 DNA reads as TGTGCCAGTAGTGGAGGGACAGGGGGCGGCAATCAGCCCCAGCATTTT. This sequence joins TRBV19 and TRBJ1-5; TRBD1 matches 12 bases. This CDR3 is 16 amino acids long. V lost 5 bases and J lost 2; bases outside the gene matches: 4. Looked up from germline, CDR1 is LNHDA and CDR2 is SQIVND (reference sequence).